This T cell receptor beta chain was documented in a study of T cells in tumors after PD-1 blockade. Clones were read by immunoSEQ multiplex PCR, and TCRdb kept only the in-frame ones, dropping some. Found here are 60,000 or so clones, just under 80% of them singletons; the top ten hold roughly 13%. About this clone: A junction end diverges from the germline sequence, so it may reflect a read error. This sample includes further DNA sequences coding for the same CDR3.

The CDR3 contains 13 residues. Germline V gives CDR1 MNHEY, CDR2 SVGAGI. The sequenced sample was PBMCs, obtained before anti-PD-1 treatment. The V and J genes are TRBV6-5 and TRBJ1-5; 8 positions agree with TRBD1. This receptor was identified in a human donor with basal cell carcinoma. The CDR3 DNA reads as TGTGCCAGCACCGGACAGGGAAATCAGCCTCAGCATTTT. It yields the protein CASTGQGNQPQHF.